One T cell receptor (beta chain) is described in this entry. Antigen specificity is unknown. The CDR3 length is 13 residues. CDR1 and CDR2 from the germline V gene are LNHDA and SQIVND (reference sequence). Trimming stripped 8 bases from V and 6 bases from J, with 16 bases between. This sample is part of a study of cytomegalovirus exposure and HLA in healthy donors. The PCR ran on 60 Vbeta and 13 Jbeta primers. Sequenced by immunoSEQ multiplex PCR; TCRdb stores in-frame clones only, minus some. This table has more than 95,000 clones, approximately 78% appearing once. General observations from the study: A later analysis reportedly identified an Asian-associated ancestry cluster as carrying fewer N-insertions than the approximately 670-donor mean. TCR beta sequences reportedly predicted most subjects' HLA-A and HLA-B alleles accurately. Only CMV serostatus was available as immune exposure information. The study carried out a later analysis of TCR beta sequences. It associated 16,951 of them with specific HLA alleles at a false discovery rate of 0.05.

The chain recombines TRBV19 with TRBJ1-2; D may be TRBD1 (6 bases). This TCR derives from a woman aged 40 to 50 in good health and CMV-seronegative. The sample consisted of PBMCs. CDR3: CASGRGGIDGYTF. CDR3 nucleotides: TGTGCCAGTGGAAGGGGGGGAATCGATGGCTACACCTTC.